This T cell receptor beta chain derives from a study of control samples from healthy donors and cancer patients. Germline V gene data show CDR1 as LGHNA and CDR2 as YSLEER. Between the trimmed V and J ends, which lost 0 bases and 5 bases, there was a span of 20 bases. The CDR3 length is 17 residues. This clone showed up just a few times. TCRdb's table, derived via immunoSEQ multiplex PCR, lists solely in-frame clones and lacks some. The data show some 74,000 clones, 65% to 85% seen once. The source material was blood. The J gene is TRBJ2-7, the V gene TRBV4-3, with D possibly matching TRBD1 (5 bases). The TCR sequence derives from a man aged 60 to 69 in good health. The CDR3 DNA reads as TGCGCCAGCAGCCAAGAAGACGTCAGGGTCGGTATCAACGAGCAGTACTTC. As protein: CASSQEDVRVGINEQYF.